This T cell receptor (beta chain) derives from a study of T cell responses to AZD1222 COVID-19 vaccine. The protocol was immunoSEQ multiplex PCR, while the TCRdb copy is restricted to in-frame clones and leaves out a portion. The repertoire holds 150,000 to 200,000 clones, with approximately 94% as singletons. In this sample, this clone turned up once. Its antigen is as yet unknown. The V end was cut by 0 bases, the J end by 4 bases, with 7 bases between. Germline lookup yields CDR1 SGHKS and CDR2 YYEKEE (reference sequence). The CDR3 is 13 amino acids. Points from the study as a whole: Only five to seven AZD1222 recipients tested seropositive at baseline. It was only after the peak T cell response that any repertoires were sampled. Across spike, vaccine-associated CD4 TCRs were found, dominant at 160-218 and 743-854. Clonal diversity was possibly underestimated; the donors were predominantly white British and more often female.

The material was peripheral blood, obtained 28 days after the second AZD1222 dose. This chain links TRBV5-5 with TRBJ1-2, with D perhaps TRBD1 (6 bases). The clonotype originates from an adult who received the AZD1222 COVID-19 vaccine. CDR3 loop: CASSLEGVYGYTF. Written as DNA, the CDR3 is TGTGCCAGCAGCTTGGAGGGGGTCTATGGCTACACCTTC. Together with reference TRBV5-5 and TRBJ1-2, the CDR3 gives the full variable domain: DAGVTQSPTHLIKTRGQQVTLRCSPISGHKSVSWYQQVLGQGPQFIFQYYEKEERGRGNFPDRFSARQFPNYSSELNVNALLLGDSALYLCASSLEGVYGYTFGSGTRLTVV.